The clone carrying this T cell receptor beta chain was seen only a few times. V dropped 5 bases and J dropped 10 bases, with 18 bases sitting between them. Germline CDR1 SGHTA, CDR2 FQGTGA. This CDR3 has 15 residues. The data stem from a study of blood T cell repertoires in COVID-19. Study background: Sites across the United States, Italy and Spain contributed samples from acute and convalescent COVID-19. From T cells, B-cell-depleted T cells, or PBMCs came the material, which was cDNA or gDNA.

In the original workflow: Cell counts per sample came from amplifying reference gene primers. Assay: immunoSEQ multiplex PCR; the TCRdb copy retains only in-frame clones and omits some. D and trimming come from the DNA, and the V and J calls and clone size come from that table. This table has about 220,000 clones, roughly 84% appearing once. This clonotype was obtained from a woman in her thirties who had recovered from COVID-19. The chain joins TRBV7-3 to TRBJ1-6; maybe TRBD1 (5 bases). Sequenced material: peripheral blood. The CDR3 loop reads CASSPKGQGNSPLHF. In nucleotides, the CDR3 is TGTGCCAGCAGCCCAAAGGGTCAGGGCAACTCACCCCTCCACTTT.